Presented here are 15 T cell receptor beta chains from one specimen sequenced in a study of beta chain features in type 1 diabetes. The authors reverse transcribed all of the isolated RNA, so sequencing captured expressed TCRB transcripts. Libraries were prepared by immunoSEQ multiplex PCR; TCRdb keeps only in-frame clonotypes and omits some of them. Of 130,000 to 150,000 clones in the sample, around 50% were seen once. Sequencing used Tregs from blood. The origin of the receptors is a man aged 18 to 30 in good health.

The rearrangement uses TRBV18 and TRBJ1-1, with a possible D match to TRBD1 (6 bases). Trimming stripped 9 bases from V and 11 bases from J, with 22 bases between. Germline V gene sequence: CDR1 KGHSH, CDR2 LQKENI. This CDR3 region has 13 residues. This CDR3 is CASSTNRAPGAFF. Here the CDR3 DNA reads TGTGCCAGTTCAACCAACAGGGCCCCTGGGGCTTTCTTT.

The J gene is TRBJ1-1, the V gene TRBV10-3; the D gene is possibly TRBD1 (5 bases). Germline V gives CDR1 ENHRY, CDR2 SYGVKD. The CDR3 is 14 amino acids. The germline V and J ends were trimmed by 4 bases and 1 base, with 10 bases remaining between them. The CDR3 loop is CAISVDSRNTEAFF. In DNA, the CDR3 is TGTGCCATCAGTGTAGACAGCAGGAACACTGAAGCTTTCTTT.

V gene TRBV29-1 combines with J gene TRBJ2-2, with 9 bases lining up with TRBD1. Germline CDR1 reads SQVTM; CDR2 reads ANQGSEA. The junction had 5 bases not matched to a gene; V was cut back by 6 bases and J by 0 bases. The CDR3 is 15 residues long. CDR3 sequence reads: CSVADRGANTGELFF. For the CDR3, the DNA is TGCAGCGTCGCGGACAGGGGAGCGAACACCGGGGAGCTGTTTTTT.

The V gene is TRBV19, the J gene TRBJ1-2; the match to TRBD1 covers 9 bases. From germline, CDR1 is LNHDA and CDR2 SQIVND (reference sequence). CDR3 length: 13 residues. J lost 6 bases, V lost 7 bases, and 6 bases had no gene match. The CDR3 here is CASTLDRGDGYTF. CDR3 DNA sequence: TGTGCCAGTACCTTGGACAGGGGCGATGGCTACACCTTC.

The chain couples TRBV5-1 to TRBJ1-2; TRBD1 matches at 10 bases. This CDR3 has 15 amino acids. Germline loops: CDR1 SGHRS, CDR2 YFSETQ. The V and J ends lost 2 bases and 7 bases, in that order; junction bases with no gene match: 8. This CDR3 is CASSFTTGTGAGYTF. CDR3 sequence (DNA): TGCGCCAGCAGCTTTACTACCGGGACAGGGGCTGGCTACACCTTC. Full variable domain (missing parts from reference TRBV5-1 and TRBJ1-2): KAGVTQTPRYLIKTRGQQVTLSCSPISGHRSVSWYQQTPGQGLQFLFEYFSETQRNKGNFPGRFSGRQFSNSRSEMNVSTLELGDSALYLCASSFTTGTGAGYTFGSGTRLTVV.

The chain carries TRBV5-1 and TRBJ1-4; 9 bases fit TRBD1. The CDR3 loop spans 20 amino acids. Germline CDR1 SGHRS, CDR2 YFSETQ. J lost 0 bases, V lost 3 bases, and 15 bases had no gene match. The CDR3 protein is CASSWGNRGRVGATNEKLFF. In DNA form, the CDR3 reads TGCGCCAGCAGCTGGGGGAACAGGGGGCGAGTTGGAGCAACTAATGAAAAACTGTTTTTT.

This clone has only a few counts. This chain links TRBV28 with TRBJ2-2, with TRBD1 as a possible D gene (5 bases). Germline CDR1 is MDHEN and CDR2 is SYDVKM. Trimming removed 7 bases from V and 7 bases from J, with 13 bases in between. This CDR3 comprises 13 residues. The DNA for the CDR3 is TGTGCCAGCAAACCCCAGGGTGTCGGGGAGCTGTTTTTT. Protein product: CASKPQGVGELFF.

There are a few counts of this clone. V gene TRBV14 combines with J gene TRBJ2-7; the D gene is possibly TRBD2 (6 bases). The CDR3 length is 13 residues. Germline V CDR1 and CDR2: SGHDN, FVKESK. The V end was cut by 1 base, the J end by 7 bases, with 11 bases between. In DNA, the CDR3 is TGTGCCAGCAGCCAAGCCGGGGGATCGGAGCAGTACTTC. Amino acid sequence: CASSQAGGSEQYF.

The chain has TRBV7-9 and TRBJ2-5, with D possibly matching TRBD1 (5 bases). Germline lookup yields CDR1 SEHNR and CDR2 FQNEAQ (reference sequence). This CDR3 has 14 residues. V lost 1 base and J 1 base, leaving 7 bases between the germline ends. In DNA, the CDR3 is TGTGCCAGCAGCTTAGGGACACTCCAAGAGACCCAGTACTTC. Residues: CASSLGTLQETQYF.

The chain uses TRBV29-1 and TRBJ2-7, with TRBD1 matching over 8 bases. Germline V CDR1 and CDR2: SQVTM, ANQGSEA. The CDR3 totals 12 residues. J gave up 2 bases and V 4 bases, and 1 base lay outside the gene matches. This CDR3 is CSVGTGPYEQYF. The CDR3 nucleotides read TGCAGCGTTGGGACAGGGCCCTACGAGCAGTACTTC.

This chain connects TRBV19 to TRBJ2-2; 14 bases line up with TRBD2. Germline loops: CDR1 LNHDA, CDR2 SQIVND (reference sequence). Trimming took 6 bases from V and 7 from J; bases not matched to a gene: 4. The CDR3 runs to 15 residues. DNA for the CDR3: TGTGCCAGTAGGACTAGCGGGGGGGCCCACGGGGAGCTGTTTTTT. Protein: CASRTSGGAHGELFF.

This clone was found a few times. The V gene is TRBV5-1, the J gene TRBJ1-2; D not certain. The V gene lost 3 bases and the J gene lost 0 bases, with 12 bases spanning the gap. Germline CDR1 reads SGHRS; CDR2 reads YFSETQ. This CDR3 spans 15 amino acids. This CDR3 reads CASSSTPTANYGYTF. CDR3 DNA sequence: TGCGCCAGCAGCTCCACTCCGACTGCTAACTATGGCTACACCTTC.

The chain couples TRBV7-2 to TRBJ2-3, with 10 bases lining up with TRBD2. Germline loops: CDR1 SGHTA, CDR2 FQGNSA. CDR3 length: 19 residues. V was pared by 4 bases and J by 1 base, with 14 bases of the junction left unmatched. CDR3 in DNA: TGTGCCAGCAGCTCACCCACAACAAGACTAGCGGGCCGCACAGATACGCAGTATTTT. It translates to CASSSPTTRLAGRTDTQYF.

V is TRBV27 and J is TRBJ2-1, with 8 bases lining up with TRBD2. With 5 bases clipped from V and 4 bases from J, the junction kept 7 bases outside the gene matches. CDR1 MNHEY and CDR2 SMNVEV come from the germline V gene (reference sequence). This CDR3 comprises 15 residues. The CDR3 here is CASSRTSPGYNEQFF. DNA of the CDR3: TGTGCCAGCAGTAGGACTAGCCCCGGGTACAATGAGCAGTTCTTC.

The J gene is TRBJ1-2, the V gene TRBV7-9, with 7 bases matching TRBD1. V lost 5 bases to trimming and J lost 5 bases; unmatched junction nucleotides: 11. This CDR3 has 15 amino acids. CDR1 and CDR2 (germline): SEHNR, FQNEAQ (reference sequence). The CDR3 DNA is TGTGCCAGCAGCGCAGGATATTTACAGGGGTATGGCTACACCTTC. It encodes CASSAGYLQGYGYTF.